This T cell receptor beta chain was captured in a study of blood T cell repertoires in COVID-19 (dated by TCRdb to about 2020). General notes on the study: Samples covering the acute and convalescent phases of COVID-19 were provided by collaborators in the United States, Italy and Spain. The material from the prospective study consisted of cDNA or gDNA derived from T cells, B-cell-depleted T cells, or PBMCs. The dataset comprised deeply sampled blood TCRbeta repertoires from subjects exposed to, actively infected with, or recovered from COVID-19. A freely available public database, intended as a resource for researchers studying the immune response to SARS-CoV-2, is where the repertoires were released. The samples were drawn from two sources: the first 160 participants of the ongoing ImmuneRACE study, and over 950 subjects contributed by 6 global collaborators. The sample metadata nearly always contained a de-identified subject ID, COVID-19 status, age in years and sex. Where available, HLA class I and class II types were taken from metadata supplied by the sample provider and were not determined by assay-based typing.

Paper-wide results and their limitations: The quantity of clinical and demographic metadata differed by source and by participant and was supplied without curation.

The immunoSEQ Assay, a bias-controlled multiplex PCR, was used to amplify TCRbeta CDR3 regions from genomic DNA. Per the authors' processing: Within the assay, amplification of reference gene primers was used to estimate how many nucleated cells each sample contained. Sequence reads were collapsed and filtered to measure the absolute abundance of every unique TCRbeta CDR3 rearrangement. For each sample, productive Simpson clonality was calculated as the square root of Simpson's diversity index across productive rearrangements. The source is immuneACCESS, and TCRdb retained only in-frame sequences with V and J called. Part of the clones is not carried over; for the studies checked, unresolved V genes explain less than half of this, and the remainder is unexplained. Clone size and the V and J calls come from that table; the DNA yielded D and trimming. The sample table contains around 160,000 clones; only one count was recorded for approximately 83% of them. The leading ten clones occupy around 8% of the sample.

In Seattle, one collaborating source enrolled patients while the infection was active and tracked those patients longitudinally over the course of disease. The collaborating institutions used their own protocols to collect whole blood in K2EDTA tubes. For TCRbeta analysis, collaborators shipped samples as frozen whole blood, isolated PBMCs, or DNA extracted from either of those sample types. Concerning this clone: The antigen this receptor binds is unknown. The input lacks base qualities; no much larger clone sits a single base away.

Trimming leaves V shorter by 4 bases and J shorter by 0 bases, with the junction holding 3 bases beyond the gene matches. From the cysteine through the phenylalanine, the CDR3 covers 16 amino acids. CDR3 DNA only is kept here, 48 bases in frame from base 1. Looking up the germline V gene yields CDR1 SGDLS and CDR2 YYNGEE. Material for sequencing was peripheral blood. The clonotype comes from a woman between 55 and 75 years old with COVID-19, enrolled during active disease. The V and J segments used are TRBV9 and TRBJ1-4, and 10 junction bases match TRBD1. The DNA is TGTGCCAGCAGCATCGGGACAGGGGCAACTAATGAAAAACTGTTTTTT. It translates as CASSIGTGATNEKLFF.